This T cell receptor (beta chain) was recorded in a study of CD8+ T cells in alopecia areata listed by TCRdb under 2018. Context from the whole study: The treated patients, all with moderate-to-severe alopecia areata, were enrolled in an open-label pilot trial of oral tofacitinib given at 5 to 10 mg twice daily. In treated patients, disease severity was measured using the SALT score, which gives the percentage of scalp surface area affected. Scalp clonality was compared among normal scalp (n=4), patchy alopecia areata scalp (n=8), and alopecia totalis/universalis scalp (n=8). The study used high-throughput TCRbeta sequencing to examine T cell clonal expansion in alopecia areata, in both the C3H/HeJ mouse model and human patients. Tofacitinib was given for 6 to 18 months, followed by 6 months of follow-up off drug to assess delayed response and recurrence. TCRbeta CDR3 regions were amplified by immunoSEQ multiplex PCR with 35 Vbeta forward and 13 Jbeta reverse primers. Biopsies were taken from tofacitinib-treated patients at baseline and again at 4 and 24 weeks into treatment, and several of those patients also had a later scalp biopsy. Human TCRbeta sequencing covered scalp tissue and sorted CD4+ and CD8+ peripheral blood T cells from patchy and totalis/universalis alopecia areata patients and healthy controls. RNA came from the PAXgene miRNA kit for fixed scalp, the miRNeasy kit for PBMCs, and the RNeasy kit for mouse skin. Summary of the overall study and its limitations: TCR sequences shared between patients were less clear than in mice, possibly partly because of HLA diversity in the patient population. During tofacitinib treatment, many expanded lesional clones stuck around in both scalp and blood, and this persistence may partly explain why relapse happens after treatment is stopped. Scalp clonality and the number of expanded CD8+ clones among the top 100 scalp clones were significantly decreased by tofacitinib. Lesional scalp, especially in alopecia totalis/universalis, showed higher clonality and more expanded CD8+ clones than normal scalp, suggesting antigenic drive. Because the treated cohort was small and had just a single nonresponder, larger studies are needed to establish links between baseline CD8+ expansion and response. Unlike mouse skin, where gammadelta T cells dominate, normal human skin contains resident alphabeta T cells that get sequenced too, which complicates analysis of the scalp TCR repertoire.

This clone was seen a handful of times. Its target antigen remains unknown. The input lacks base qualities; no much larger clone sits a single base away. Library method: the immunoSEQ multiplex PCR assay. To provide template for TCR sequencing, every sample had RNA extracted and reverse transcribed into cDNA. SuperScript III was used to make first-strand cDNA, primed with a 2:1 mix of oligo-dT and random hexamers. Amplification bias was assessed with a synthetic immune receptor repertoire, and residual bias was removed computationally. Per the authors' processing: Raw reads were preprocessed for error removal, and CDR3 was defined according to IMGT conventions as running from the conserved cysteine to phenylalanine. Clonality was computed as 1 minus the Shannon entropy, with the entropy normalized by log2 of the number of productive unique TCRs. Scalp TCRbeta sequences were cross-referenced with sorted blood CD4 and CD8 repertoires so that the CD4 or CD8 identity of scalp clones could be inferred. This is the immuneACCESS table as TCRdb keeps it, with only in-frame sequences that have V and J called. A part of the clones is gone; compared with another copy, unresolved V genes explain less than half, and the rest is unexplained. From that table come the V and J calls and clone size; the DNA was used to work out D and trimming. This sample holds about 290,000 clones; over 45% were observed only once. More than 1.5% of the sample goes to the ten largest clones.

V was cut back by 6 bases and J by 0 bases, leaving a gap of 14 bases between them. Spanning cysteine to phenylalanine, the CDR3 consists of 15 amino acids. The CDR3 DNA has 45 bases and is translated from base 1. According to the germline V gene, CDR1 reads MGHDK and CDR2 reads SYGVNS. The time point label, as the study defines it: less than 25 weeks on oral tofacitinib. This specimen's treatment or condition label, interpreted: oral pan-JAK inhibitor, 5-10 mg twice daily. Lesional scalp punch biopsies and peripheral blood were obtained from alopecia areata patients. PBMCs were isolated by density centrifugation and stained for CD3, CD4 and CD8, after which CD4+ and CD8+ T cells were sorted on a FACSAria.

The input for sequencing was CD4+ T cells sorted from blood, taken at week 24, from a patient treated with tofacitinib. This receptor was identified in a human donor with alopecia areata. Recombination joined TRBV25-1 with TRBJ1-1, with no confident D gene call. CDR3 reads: CASSDLRGLNTEAFF. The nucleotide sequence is TGTGCCAGCAGCGATTTACGAGGGTTGAACACTGAAGCTTTCTTT.